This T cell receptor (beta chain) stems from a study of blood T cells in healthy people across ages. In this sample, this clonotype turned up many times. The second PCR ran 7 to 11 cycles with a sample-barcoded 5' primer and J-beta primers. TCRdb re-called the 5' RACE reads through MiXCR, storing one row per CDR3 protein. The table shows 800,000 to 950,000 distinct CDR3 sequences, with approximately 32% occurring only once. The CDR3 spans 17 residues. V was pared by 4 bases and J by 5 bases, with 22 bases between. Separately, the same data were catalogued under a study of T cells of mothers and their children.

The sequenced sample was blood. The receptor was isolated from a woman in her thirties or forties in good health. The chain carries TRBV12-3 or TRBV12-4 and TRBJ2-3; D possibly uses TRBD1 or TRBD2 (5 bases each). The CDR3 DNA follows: TGTGCCAGCAGTTCCGACCGGGACGTGTTTGGGGGAGATACGCAGTATTTT. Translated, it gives CASSSDRDVFGGDTQYF.